The rows below give T cell receptor beta chains drawn from one sample of a study of CD8+ T cells in alopecia areata. Some clones are missing from TCRdb's copy, which holds only in-frame ones; the method was immunoSEQ multiplex PCR. The sample gives 150,000 to 200,000 clones, around 71% of which show up once; approximately 0.91% is in the top ten. The sample consisted of CD4+ T cells sorted from blood, taken at week 4, from a patient treated with tofacitinib. Receptors were obtained from a human donor with alopecia areata. Each CDR3 is given with its conserved first and last residue. Each record gives: V gene, clone size, CDR3 length, J gene, D gene, CDR3 DNA, CDR3 protein. D genes are given only for firm matches. Clone size is stated in some rows and not others, as once, few, many or a class when expanded.

TRBV6-5,NA,15,TRBJ1-6,TRBD1,TGTGCCAGCAGTTTCGACAGGGGGATTAATTCACCCCTCCACTTT,CASSFDRGINSPLHF
TRBV29-1,NA,12,TRBJ2-5,TRBD2,TGCAGCGTGACTAGCGGGCAAGAGACCCAGTACTTC,CSVTSGQETQYF
TRBV29-1,NA,14,TRBJ2-1,NA,TGCAGCGTTGACCGGGACGGAGCCTACAATGAGCAGTTCTTC,CSVDRDGAYNEQFF
TRBV9,NA,13,TRBJ1-5,NA,TGTGCCAGCGGATTAGGGGGCAATCAGCCCCAGCATTTT,CASGLGGNQPQHF
TRBV27,once,15,TRBJ2-1,TRBD2,TGTGCCAGCAGTTTTACTAGCGGGGCGATCTATGAGCAGTTCTTC,CASSFTSGAIYEQFF
TRBV6-5,NA,14,TRBJ1-1,NA,TGTGCCAGCAGTTTAACAGGGAGTGACACTGAAGCTTTCTTT,CASSLTGSDTEAFF
TRBV2,NA,13,TRBJ2-1,TRBD1,TGTGCCAGCTCGGGACAGGGGTGGGGTGAGCAGTTCTTC,CASSGQGWGEQFF
TRBV7-2,once,15,TRBJ1-5,NA,TGTGCCAGCAGCTTCGGAGGTCACCTCAATCAGCCCCAGCATTTT,CASSFGGHLNQPQHF
TRBV20-1,NA,11,TRBJ1-2,NA,TGCAGTGCTACCGGGACATCGGGCTACACCTTC,CSATGTSGYTF
TRBV29-1,NA,13,TRBJ1-1,NA,TGCAGCGTTGGGGCAGGTATGAACACTGAAGCTTTCTTT,CSVGAGMNTEAFF
TRBV5-1,NA,13,TRBJ2-2,NA,TGCGCCAGCAGCTTCCAGGGTGGCGGGGAGCTGTTTTTT,CASSFQGGGELFF
TRBV7-2,NA,14,TRBJ1-5,TRBD1,TGTGCCAGCAGCGCCGGGACAGGGAGTTGGGCCCAGCATTTT,CASSAGTGSWAQHF
TRBV5-1,NA,14,TRBJ1-1,TRBD1,TGCGCCAGCAGCCTGACAGGGCCGAACACTGAAGCTTTCTTT,CASSLTGPNTEAFF
TRBV7-9,few,13,TRBJ1-1,NA,TGTGCCAGCACCGAATCAGGTCGAACTGAAGCTTTCTTT,CASTESGRTEAFF
TRBV2,NA,12,TRBJ2-3,NA,TGTGCCAGCACTTCGTTCGCAGATACGCAGTATTTT,CASTSFADTQYF
TRBV29-1,NA,12,TRBJ2-1,NA,TGCAGCGTTGTACCAGGGAACAATGAGCAGTTCTTC,CSVVPGNNEQFF
TRBV29-1,NA,10,TRBJ1-2,NA,TGCAGCGTTGGGTCGGGCGGCTACACCTTC,CSVGSGGYTF
TRBV30,NA,13,TRBJ2-2,NA,TGTGCCTGGAGTGTACTGGCCACCGGGGAGCTGTTTTTT,CAWSVLATGELFF
TRBV27,few,15,TRBJ1-5,TRBD1,TGTGCCAGCAGTTTAAAGGGGGCAGGGCATCAGCCCCAGCATTTT,CASSLKGAGHQPQHF
TRBV25-1,NA,12,TRBJ2-7,TRBD1,TGTGCCAGCAGACAGGGGGCGCGGGAGCAGTACTTC,CASRQGAREQYF
TRBV6-5,NA,16,TRBJ1-4,NA,TGTGCCAGCAGTTCAGGGAATCGGCGAACTAATGAAAAACTGTTTTTT,CASSSGNRRTNEKLFF
TRBV5-1,NA,17,TRBJ2-2,NA,TGCGCCAGCAGCTTTTCAGCACGACAGGGAGGAACCGGGGAGCTGTTTTTT,CASSFSARQGGTGELFF
TRBV30,once,13,TRBJ2-5,NA,TGTGCCTGGAGCGGGGTTTTAGGAGAGACCCAGTACTTC,CAWSGVLGETQYF
TRBV29-1,NA,14,TRBJ2-3,TRBD1,TGCAGCGTCAGTCCCGGGACAGGATCGGATACGCAGTATTTT,CSVSPGTGSDTQYF
TRBV7-7,NA,15,TRBJ2-1,NA,TGTGCTAGCAGCTTAGCGTCCAGTTCCTACAATGAGCAGTTCTTC,CASSLASSSYNEQFF
TRBV5-1,few,11,TRBJ2-5,NA,TGCGCCAGCAGCTTGATGGAGACCCAGTACTTC,CASSLMETQYF
TRBV4-3,few,14,TRBJ1-1,NA,TGCGCCAGCAGCCAAGATCAACTTGGAGCAAGAGCTTTCTTT,CASSQDQLGARAFF
TRBV30,NA,13,TRBJ1-4,NA,TGTGCCTACTCAGGCGGGCTACGGGAAAAACTGTTTTTT,CAYSGGLREKLFF
TRBV7-2,NA,15,TRBJ2-2,NA,TGTGCCAGCAGCCAAGACAGTCCTGGGACCGGGGAGCTGTTTTTT,CASSQDSPGTGELFF
TRBV7-3,NA,17,TRBJ2-2,NA,TGTGCCAGCAGCAAAGAAAGCTGGGCAGGGTCGACCGGGGAGCTGTTTTTT,CASSKESWAGSTGELFF
TRBV29-1,few,14,TRBJ1-2,NA,TGCAGCGTCCAATCAACGACAGGAGAATATGGCTACACCTTC,CSVQSTTGEYGYTF
TRBV30,once,14,TRBJ2-3,NA,TGTGCCTGGAGTGGGAGGGCGAGGGCAGATACGCAGTATTTT,CAWSGRARADTQYF
TRBV2,few,15,TRBJ1-2,NA,TGTGCCAGCAGTGAAGGGCCGGGGGGGCCCTATGGCTACACCTTC,CASSEGPGGPYGYTF
TRBV7-3,NA,14,TRBJ2-7,NA,TGTGCCAGCAGCCTAAACCCGAGTCATCGGGAGCAGTACTTC,CASSLNPSHREQYF
TRBV2,NA,14,TRBJ2-5,TRBD1,TGTGCCAGCACCCCCGACAGGGGCATGCAGACCCAGTACTTC,CASTPDRGMQTQYF
TRBV7-9,NA,14,TRBJ2-7,TRBD1,TGTGCCAGCATATCCACGAGACAGGGTAACGAGCAGTACTTC,CASISTRQGNEQYF
TRBV29-1,NA,14,TRBJ2-7,NA,TGCAGCGTTGATAGGGGGGAAGGCTCCTACGAGCAGTACTTC,CSVDRGEGSYEQYF
TRBV5-1,NA,20,TRBJ2-2,NA,TGCGCCAGCAGCTTGGAGCCGGGACATTTCTTTGAACACCCGTCCGGGGAGCTGTTTTTT,CASSLEPGHFFEHPSGELFF
TRBV6-5,once,15,TRBJ2-3,TRBD2,TGTGCCAGCAGCACACTAGCGGGGAGCACAGATACGCAGTATTTT,CASSTLAGSTDTQYF
TRBV2,once,15,TRBJ1-2,NA,TGTGCCAGCAGTGAATGGTCGGCCATAGCCTATGGCTACACCTTC,CASSEWSAIAYGYTF
TRBV13,NA,14,TRBJ1-2,NA,TGTGCCAGCAGCCCGGCGGGGTCTGGGTATGGCTACACCTTC,CASSPAGSGYGYTF
TRBV29-1,NA,13,TRBJ1-1,NA,TGCAGCGTTGAGATCCAGGGTGGCACTGAAGCTTTCTTT,CSVEIQGGTEAFF
TRBV29-1,NA,11,TRBJ1-1,TRBD1,TGCAGCGCCGGACAGGGGGCGACGTCTTTCTTT,CSAGQGATSFF
TRBV30,NA,13,TRBJ1-2,TRBD1,TGTGCCTGGAGGATGGGACAGCACTATGGCTACACCTTC,CAWRMGQHYGYTF
TRBV27,NA,15,TRBJ2-1,TRBD2,TGTGCCAGCAGTTCCGGACTAGCGGGGGGCAATGAGCAGTTCTTC,CASSSGLAGGNEQFF
TRBV29-1,NA,11,TRBJ2-5,NA,TGCAGCGTTGAAGATGGGGGGACCCAGTACTTC,CSVEDGGTQYF
TRBV9,NA,15,TRBJ2-5,NA,TGTGCCAGCAGCGTAGCGGGGTTGGCGGGAGAGACCCAGTACTTC,CASSVAGLAGETQYF
TRBV25-1,NA,16,TRBJ1-6,TRBD1,TGTGCCAGCAGTGTTGAGACAGGGGGCCCTAATTCACCCCTCCACTTT,CASSVETGGPNSPLHF
TRBV6-5,few,13,TRBJ1-1,NA,TGTGCCAGCAGTTATAACTCGGAGGCCGAAGCTTTCTTT,CASSYNSEAEAFF